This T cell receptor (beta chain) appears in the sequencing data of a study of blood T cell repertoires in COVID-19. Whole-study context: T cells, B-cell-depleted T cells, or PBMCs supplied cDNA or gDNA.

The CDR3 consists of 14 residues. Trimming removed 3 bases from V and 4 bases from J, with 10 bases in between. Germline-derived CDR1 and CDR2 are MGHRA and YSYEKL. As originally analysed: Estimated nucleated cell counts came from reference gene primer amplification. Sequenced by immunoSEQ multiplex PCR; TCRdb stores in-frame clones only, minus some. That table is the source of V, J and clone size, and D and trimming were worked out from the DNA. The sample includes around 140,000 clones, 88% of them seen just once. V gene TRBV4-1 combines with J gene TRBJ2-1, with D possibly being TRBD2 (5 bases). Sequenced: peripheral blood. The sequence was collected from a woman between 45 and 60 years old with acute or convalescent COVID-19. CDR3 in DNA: TGCGCCAGCAGCCAGCCTCGGGGTTACAATGAGCAGTTCTTC. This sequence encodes CASSQPRGYNEQFF.